The 7 T cell receptor beta chains listed next were all sequenced from one sample in a study of T-cell memory formation after mild COVID-19. TCRdb used MiXCR to reprocess the 5' RACE reads, holding one entry per CDR3 protein. This repertoire shows under 600,000 distinct CDR3 sequences, roughly 21% found once; its top ten account for roughly 8.1%. Sequencing was done on a sample of PBMCs or a T cell subset sorted from them (not recorded which). The origin of the receptors is an adult woman who had mild COVID-19 (a few samples of this study predate the infection). Cell type and time point are not known.

V is TRBV7-6 and J is TRBJ2-7; maybe TRBD1 (6 bases). CDR1 is SGHVS, CDR2 FNYEAQ, per germline. The CDR3 sequence is 15 residues long. V was trimmed by 5 bases and J by 2 bases, leaving 16 bases between them. Here the CDR3 reads CASSTQGPGPYEQYF. CDR3 nucleotides: TGTGCCAGCAGCACGCAGGGGCCAGGGCCCTACGAGCAGTACTTC. Complete variable domain (other parts from reference TRBV7-6 and TRBJ2-7): GAGVSQSPRYKVTKRGQDVALRCDPISGHVSLYWYRQALGQGPEFLTYFNYEAQQDKSGLPNDRFSAERPEGSISTLTIQRTEQRDSAMYRCASSTQGPGPYEQYFGPGTRLTVT.

The J gene is TRBJ2-7, the V gene TRBV19; weak D call: TRBD1 (5 bases). V lost 3 bases to trimming and J lost 3 bases, with 9 bases between them. This CDR3 has 13 amino acids. The V gene's germline CDR1 is LNHDA and CDR2 SQIVND (reference sequence). The CDR3 DNA is TGTGCCAGTAGTATGTCCAGGGACTACGAGCAGTACTTC. Translating gives CASSMSRDYEQYF.

There are a few counts of this clonotype. The CDR3, as DNA: TGCAGTGCTAGTGGGGGACCCCTCAATGAGCAGTTCTTC. Translating gives CSASGGPLNEQFF. This chain links TRBV20-1 with TRBJ2-1; D tentatively fits TRBD1 or TRBD2 (5 bases each). The V gene's germline CDR1 is DFQATT and CDR2 SNEGSKA (reference sequence). With 3 bases removed from V and 6 bases from J, the gap between germline ends came to 12 bases. This CDR3 region has 13 residues.

The V call is TRBV21-1, the J call TRBJ2-3; the listed D gene, TRBD1, was not tested against the DNA. TRBV21-1 is a documented pseudogene. The CDR3 is 16 residues long. CDR3 region: CASSYPGQGWPDTQYF. The CDR3 DNA sequence: TGTGCCAGCAGCTATCCGGGACAGGGTTGGCCAGATACGCAGTATTTT.

V usage is TRBV6-2 or TRBV6-3 and J usage is TRBJ2-1, with TRBD2 matching over 12 bases. The CDR3 runs to 18 residues. The J segment lost 8 bases and the V segment lost 2 bases, leaving 13 bases of the junction unmatched. Germline V lookup: CDR1 MNHEY, CDR2 SVGEGT. The CDR3 DNA reads as TGTGCCAGCAGTTACCCTAGCGGGAGGGCCAGTCTGGGCTATGAGCAGTTCTTC. It yields the protein CASSYPSGRASLGYEQFF.

This chain connects TRBV3-1 to TRBJ1-5, with 9 positions matching TRBD1. CDR3 length: 17 residues. The germline gives CDR1 LGHDT, CDR2 YNNKEL (reference sequence). Unmatched junction bases numbered 12, after V lost 1 base and J lost 8 bases. The CDR3 loop is CASSQVPTGGQEEPQHF. The CDR3 bases are TGTGCCAGCAGCCAAGTTCCTACAGGGGGCCAGGAAGAGCCCCAGCATTTT.

This chain links TRBV5-6 with TRBJ2-7; 8 positions agree with TRBD1. With V trimmed by 4 bases and J by 5 bases, 5 bases remained unmatched. This CDR3 comprises 13 residues. In germline, CDR1 is SGHDT, CDR2 YYEEEE. CDR3 in DNA: TGTGCCAGCAGCCCTGCAGGGGGCCACGAGCAGTACTTC. It is translated as CASSPAGGHEQYF.